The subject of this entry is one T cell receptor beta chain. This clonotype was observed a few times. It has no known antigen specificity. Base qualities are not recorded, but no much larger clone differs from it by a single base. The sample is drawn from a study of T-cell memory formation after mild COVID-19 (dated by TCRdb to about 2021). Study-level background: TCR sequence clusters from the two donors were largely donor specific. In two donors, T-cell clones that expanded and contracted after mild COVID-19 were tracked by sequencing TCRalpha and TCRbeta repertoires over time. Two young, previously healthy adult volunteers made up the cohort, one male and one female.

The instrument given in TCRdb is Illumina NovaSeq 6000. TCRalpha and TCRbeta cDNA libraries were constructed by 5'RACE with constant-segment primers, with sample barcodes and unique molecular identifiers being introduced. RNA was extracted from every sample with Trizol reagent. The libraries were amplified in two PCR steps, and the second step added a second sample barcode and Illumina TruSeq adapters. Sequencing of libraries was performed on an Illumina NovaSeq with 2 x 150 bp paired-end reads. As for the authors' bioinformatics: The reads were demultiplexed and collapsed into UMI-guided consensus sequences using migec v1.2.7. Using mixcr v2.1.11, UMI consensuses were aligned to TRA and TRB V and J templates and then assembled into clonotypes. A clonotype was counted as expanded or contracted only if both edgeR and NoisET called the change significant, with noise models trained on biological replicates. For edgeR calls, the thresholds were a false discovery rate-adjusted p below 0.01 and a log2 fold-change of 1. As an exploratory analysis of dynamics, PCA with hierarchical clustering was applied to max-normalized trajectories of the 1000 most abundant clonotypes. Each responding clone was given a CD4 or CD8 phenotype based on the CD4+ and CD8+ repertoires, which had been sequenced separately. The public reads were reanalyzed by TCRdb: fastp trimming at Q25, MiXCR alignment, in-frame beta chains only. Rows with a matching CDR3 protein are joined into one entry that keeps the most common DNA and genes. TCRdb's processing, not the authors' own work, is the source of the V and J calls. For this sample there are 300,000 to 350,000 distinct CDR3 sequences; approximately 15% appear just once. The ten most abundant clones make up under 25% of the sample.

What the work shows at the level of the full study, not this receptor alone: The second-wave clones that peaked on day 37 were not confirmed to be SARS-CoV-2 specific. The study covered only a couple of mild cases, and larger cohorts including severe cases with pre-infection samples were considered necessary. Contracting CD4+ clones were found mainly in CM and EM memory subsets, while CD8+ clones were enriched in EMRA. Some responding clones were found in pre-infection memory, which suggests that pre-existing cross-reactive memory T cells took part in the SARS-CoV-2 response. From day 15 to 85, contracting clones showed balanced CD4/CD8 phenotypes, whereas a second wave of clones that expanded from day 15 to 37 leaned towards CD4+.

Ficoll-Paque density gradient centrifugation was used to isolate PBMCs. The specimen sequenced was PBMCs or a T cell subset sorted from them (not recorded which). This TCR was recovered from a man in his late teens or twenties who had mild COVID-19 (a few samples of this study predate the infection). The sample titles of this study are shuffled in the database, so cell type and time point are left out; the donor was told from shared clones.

The DNA sequence is TGTGCCAGCAGCTTATGGACAGTCTCTGGGGCCAACGTCCTGACTTTC. Its translation reads: CASSLWTVSGANVLTF. In this chain, TRBV5-4 is recombined with TRBJ2-6, with TRBD1 perhaps the D gene, on 6 matching bases. Taken from the germline V gene (reference sequence), the CDR1 and CDR2 loops are SGHNT and YYREEE. Trimming takes 2 bases from V and 0 bases from J, and the germline ends sit 9 bases apart. Measured from the cysteine to the phenylalanine, the CDR3 is 16 residues long. Only CDR3 DNA is held: 48 bases, read in frame from base 1.